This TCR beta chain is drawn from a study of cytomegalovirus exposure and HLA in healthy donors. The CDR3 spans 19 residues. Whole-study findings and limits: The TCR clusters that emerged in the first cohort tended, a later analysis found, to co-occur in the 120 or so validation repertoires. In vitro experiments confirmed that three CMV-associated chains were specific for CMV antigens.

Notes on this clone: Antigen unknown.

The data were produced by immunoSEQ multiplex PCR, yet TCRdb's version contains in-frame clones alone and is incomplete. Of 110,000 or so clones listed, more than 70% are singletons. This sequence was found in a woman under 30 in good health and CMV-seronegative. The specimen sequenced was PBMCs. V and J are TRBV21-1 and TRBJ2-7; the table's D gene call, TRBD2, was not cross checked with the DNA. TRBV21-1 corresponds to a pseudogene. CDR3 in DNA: TGTGCCAGCAGCAAACAACGGCGGGAGGTCCCGATACCCGAGATTGAGCAGTACTTC. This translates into CASSKQRREVPIPEIEQYF.